The 19 T cell receptor beta chains listed next were all sequenced from one sample in a study of T cells in Graves' hyperthyroidism and ophthalmopathy. What was amplified from RNA transcripts were TCR beta CDR3 regions. HTBI primers drove first-round RT-PCR of the TCR CDR3. One entry per CDR3 protein results from TCRdb running MiXCR on the multiplex PCR reads. The table shows just under 750,000 distinct CDR3 sequences, with 35% occurring only once. Sequenced: blood. The receptor source for this set is a woman between 40 and 55 years old with Graves' hyperthyroidism.

The sample holds a few counts of this clonotype. This chain connects TRBV12-3 or TRBV12-4 to TRBJ2-5, with 12 bases identical to TRBD2. V lost 4 bases to trimming and J lost 6 bases; unmatched junction nucleotides: 6. This CDR3 is built from 15 residues. CDR3 DNA: TGTGCCAGCAGTTCTGGACTAGCGGGACAAAAGACCCAGTACTTC. Amino acid sequence: CASSSGLAGQKTQYF.

In this sample, this clonotype turned up many times. Germline and junction disagree at one end, which may indicate a read error. The chain couples TRBV3-1 to TRBJ1-2, with D possibly matching TRBD1 (6 bases). Germline values: CDR1 LGHDT, CDR2 YNNKEL (reference sequence). The CDR3 sequence is 13 residues long. The CDR3 DNA follows: TGCGCCAGCAGCCAAGGGGGAAGCTATGGCTACACCTTC. Protein product: CASSQGGSYGYTF.

This clonotype has just a few counts. J is TRBJ1-1 and V is TRBV2; the D gene is possibly TRBD1 (6 bases). Per germline, CDR1 SNHLY and CDR2 FYNNEI. The V gene lost 7 bases and the J gene lost 1 base, with 16 bases spanning the gap. CDR3 length equals 15 residues. Here the CDR3 reads CASTQGRYSNTEAFF. The CDR3 coding sequence is TGTGCCAGCACCCAGGGGCGATACTCGAACACTGAAGCTTTCTTT.

Concerning this clonotype: One end of the junction fails to match germline, which may point to a read error. The rearrangement joins TRBV6-5 to TRBJ2-6; unclear D gene. The CDR3 has 14 residues. Germline V CDR1 and CDR2: MNHEY, SVGAGI. CDR3 protein: CVSRYSSGANVLTF. As DNA, the CDR3 is TGTGTCAGCAGATACAGCTCTGGGGCCAACGTCCTGACTTTC.

V gene TRBV14 combines with J gene TRBJ1-4; possibly TRBD1 for D (5 bases). Germline-derived CDR1 and CDR2 are SGHDN and FVKESK. Trimming removed 4 bases at V and 3 bases at J, with 9 bases between. CDR3 length: 14 amino acids. CDR3 sequence: CASSPRDSNEKLFF. As DNA, the CDR3 is TGTGCCAGCAGCCCCCGGGACTCTAATGAAAAACTGTTTTTT.

The V call is TRBV24-1, the J call TRBJ1-2; TRBD1 might be the D (5 bases). The germline V gene has CDR1 KGHDR and CDR2 SFDVKD. The germline V and J ends were trimmed by 3 bases and 4 bases, with 17 bases remaining between them. CDR3 length: 16 amino acids. The DNA for the CDR3 is TGTGCCACCAGTGATGGGCTGTCCGGGGGTGGCTATGGCTACACCTTC. It specifies CATSDGLSGGGYGYTF.

Concerning this clonotype: A read error may explain this, as a much larger clone is one base away. The chain links TRBV24-1 to TRBJ1-2; D ambiguous. There are 13 residues in the CDR3. Germline assignment: CDR1 KGHDR and CDR2 SFDVKD. The ends were cut back, 11 bases at V and 1 base at J, with 13 bases in the middle. This CDR3 reads CASSEDGNYGYTF. The CDR3 nucleotides are TGTGCCAGCAGCGAGGACGGTAACTATGGCTACACCTTC.

This clonotype was found a few times. V and J are TRBV14 and TRBJ1-4; TRBD1 agrees at 7 bases. In germline, CDR1 is SGHDN, CDR2 FVKESK. The trim removed 4 bases at V and 10 bases at J, leaving 9 bases unmatched. The CDR3 runs 14 residues. In DNA, the CDR3 is TGTGCCAGCAGCCCGGGACAGTTTGGTGGAAAACTGTTTTTT. Protein sequence: CASSPGQFGGKLFF.

Many counts were recorded for this clonotype. The chain links TRBV15 to TRBJ1-3; D gene unclear. Trimming left V 3 bases short and J 4 bases short, with 7 bases between. The CDR3 consists of 13 residues. In germline, CDR1 is LNHNV, CDR2 YYDKDF (reference sequence). CDR3 in DNA: TGTGCCACCAGCAGCCTAACCGGAAACACCATATATTTT. Translated, it gives CATSSLTGNTIYF.

The DNA of the CDR3 is TGTGCCAGCAGCTTGGGTGGGGCCAGGGAGTACGAGCAGTACTTC. Protein product: CASSLGGAREYEQYF. The chain employs TRBV7-9 and TRBJ2-7; D tentatively reads TRBD1 or TRBD2 (5 bases each). This CDR3 is built from 15 residues. Germline values: CDR1 SEHNR, CDR2 FQNEAQ (reference sequence). V shed 3 bases and J shed 4 bases, with 16 bases lying between them. Looking up the rest from reference TRBV7-9 and TRBJ2-7 gives the full variable domain: DTGVSQNPRHKITKRGQNVTFRCDPISEHNRLYWYRQTLGQGPEFLTYFQNEAQLEKSRLLSDRFSAERPKGSFSTLEIQRTEQGDSAMYLCASSLGGAREYEQYFGPGTRLTVT.

This clonotype was counted between two and nine times. The V and J genes are TRBV6-6 and TRBJ2-7, with 13 bases identical to TRBD2. Trimming at V came to 0 bases and at J to 2 bases, leaving 7 bases not matched to a gene. The CDR3 contains 18 residues. Looked up from germline, CDR1 is MNHNY and CDR2 is SVGAGI (reference sequence). This CDR3 is CASSYSRTSGSLPYEQYF. DNA of the CDR3: TGTGCCAGCAGTTACTCGAGGACTAGCGGGAGTTTACCCTACGAGCAGTACTTC.

This clonotype was counted a few times. The rearrangement joins TRBV24-1 to TRBJ2-7; TRBD2 agrees at 8 bases. J was trimmed by 5 bases and V by 4 bases; bases with no gene match: 12. Germline V gene data show CDR1 as KGHDR and CDR2 as SFDVKD. The CDR3 is made up of 16 amino acids. Here the CDR3 reads CATSEGGGGPKDEQYF. Written as DNA, the CDR3 is TGTGCCACCAGTGAGGGAGGCGGGGGGCCCAAGGACGAGCAGTACTTC.

Remarks on this clonotype: Given a much more abundant clone one base away, this may be a read error. The chain links TRBV24-1 to TRBJ2-7; tentatively, D is TRBD1 or TRBD2 (5 bases each). V gave up 2 bases and J gave up 0 bases, with 7 bases separating them. This CDR3 is 14 amino acids long. Germline V lookup: CDR1 KGHDR, CDR2 SFDVKD. Here the CDR3 DNA reads TGTGCCACCAGTGATTCAGGGAGCTCCTACGAGCAGTACTTC. This codes for CATSDSGSSYEQYF.

This clonotype was counted between two and nine times. A read error may account for a junction end that differs from germline. The genes are TRBV7-2 and TRBJ1-2; D perhaps matches TRBD1 (5 bases). There are 15 residues in the CDR3. Germline CDR1 reads SGHTA; CDR2 reads FQGNSA. DNA for the CDR3: TGCGCCAGCAGCCAAGGCTATCAGACAGACTATGGCTACACCTTC. This encodes CASSQGYQTDYGYTF. The complete variable domain, with remaining parts taken from reference TRBV7-2 and TRBJ1-2, reads GAGVSQSPSNKVTEKGKDVELRCDPISGHTALYWYRQSLGQGLEFLIYFQGNSAPDKSGLPSDRFSAERTGGSVSTLTIQRTQQEDSAVYLCASSQGYQTDYGYTFGSGTRLTVV.

This clonotype was seen at least ten times. The CDR3 DNA is TGCAGCGCCGCAGGGGATACAGAGACCCAGTACTTC. Protein product: CSAAGDTETQYF. V usage is TRBV29-1 and J usage is TRBJ2-5, with D perhaps TRBD1 (6 bases). The CDR3 runs to 12 residues. V was pared by 7 bases and J by 4 bases, with 13 bases between. Germline-derived CDR1 and CDR2 are SQVTM and ANQGSEA.

This chain uses TRBV29-1 with TRBJ2-5; a possible D gene is TRBD2 (5 bases). The germline V gene has CDR1 SQVTM and CDR2 ANQGSEA. Trimming removed 2 bases at V and 4 bases at J, with 17 bases between. There are 15 residues in the CDR3. CDR3 coding DNA: TGCAGCGTTGAATTTGATCGGGAAGAAGGAGAGACCCAGTACTTC. Translation gives CSVEFDREEGETQYF.

Only a few counts were recorded for this clonotype. The J gene is TRBJ1-6, the V gene TRBV6-6; 10 bases fit TRBD1. V dropped 6 bases and J dropped 4; count of bases not matched to a gene: 6. Germline V gives CDR1 MNHNY, CDR2 SVGAGI (reference sequence). The CDR3 extends over 16 amino acids. The CDR3 DNA reads TGTGCCAGCAGCTCCCCGGGACAGGGGTATAATTCACCCCTCCACTTT. Translation gives CASSSPGQGYNSPLHF.

This clonotype was found a few times. CDR3 in amino acids: CASSPGTPASEQYF. The CDR3 bases are TGTGCCAGCAGCCCCGGGACTCCTGCCTCCGAGCAGTACTTC. V and J are TRBV11-1 and TRBJ2-7; perhaps TRBD2 as D (6 bases). The germline CDR1 and CDR2 sequences are SGHAT and FQDESV (reference sequence). This CDR3 comprises 14 residues. V gave up 5 bases and J gave up 6 bases, with 17 bases separating them.

This chain connects TRBV10-3 to TRBJ2-1, with D possibly being TRBD1 (5 bases). The V gene lost 3 bases and the J gene lost 8 bases, with 17 bases spanning the gap. Germline CDR1 reads ENHRY; CDR2 reads SYGVKD. There are 15 residues in the CDR3. CDR3 DNA sequence: TGTGCCATCAGTGATGAGATGGGGCCTCGGGATGAGCAGTTCTTC. Translating gives CAISDEMGPRDEQFF.